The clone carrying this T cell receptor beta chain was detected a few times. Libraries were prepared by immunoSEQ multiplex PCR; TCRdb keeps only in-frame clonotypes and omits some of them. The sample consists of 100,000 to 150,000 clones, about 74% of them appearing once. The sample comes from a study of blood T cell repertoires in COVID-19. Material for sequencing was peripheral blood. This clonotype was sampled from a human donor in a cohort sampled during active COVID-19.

The CDR3 nucleotides are TGTGCCAGCAGCCCCGGGGGGCGGATGAACACTGAAGCTTTCTTT. Its protein is CASSPGGRMNTEAFF. The V call is TRBV7-9, the J call TRBJ1-1, with D perhaps matching TRBD1 (6 bases). CDR3 length equals 15 residues. Trimming took off 5 bases at V and 0 bases at J, with 13 bases between the two ends. Germline V gene lookup returns CDR1 SEHNR and CDR2 FQNEAQ (reference sequence). The full variable domain, completed using reference TRBV7-9 and TRBJ1-1, is DTGVSQNPRHKITKRGQNVTFRCDPISEHNRLYWYRQTLGQGPEFLTYFQNEAQLEKSRLLSDRFSAERPKGSFSTLEIQRTEQGDSAMYLCASSPGGRMNTEAFFGQGTRLTVV.